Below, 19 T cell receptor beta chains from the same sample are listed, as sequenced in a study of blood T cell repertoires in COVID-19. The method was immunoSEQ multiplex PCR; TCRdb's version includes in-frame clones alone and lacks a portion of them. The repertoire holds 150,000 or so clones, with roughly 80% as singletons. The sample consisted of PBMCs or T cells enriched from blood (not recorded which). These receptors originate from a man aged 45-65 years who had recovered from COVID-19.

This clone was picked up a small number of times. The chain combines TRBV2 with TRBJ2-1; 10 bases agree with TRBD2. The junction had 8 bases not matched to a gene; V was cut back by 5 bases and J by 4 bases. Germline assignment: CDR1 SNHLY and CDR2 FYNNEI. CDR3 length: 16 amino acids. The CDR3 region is CASSLRLAGEYNEQFF. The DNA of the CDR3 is TGTGCCAGCAGTTTAAGGCTAGCGGGGGAATACAATGAGCAGTTCTTC.

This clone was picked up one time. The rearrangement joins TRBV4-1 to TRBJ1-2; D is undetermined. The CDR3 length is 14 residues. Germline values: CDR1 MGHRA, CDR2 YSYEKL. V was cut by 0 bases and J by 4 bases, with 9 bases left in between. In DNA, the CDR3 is TGCGCCAGCAGCCAAGATCCCGGTATCTATGGCTACACCTTC. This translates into CASSQDPGIYGYTF.

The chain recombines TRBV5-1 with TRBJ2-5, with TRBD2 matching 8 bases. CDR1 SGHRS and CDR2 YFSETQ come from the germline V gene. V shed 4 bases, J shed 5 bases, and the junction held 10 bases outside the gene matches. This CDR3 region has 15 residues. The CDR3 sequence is CASSQLVGGGETQYF. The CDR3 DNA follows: TGCGCCAGCAGCCAACTCGTGGGCGGGGGGGAGACCCAGTACTTC.

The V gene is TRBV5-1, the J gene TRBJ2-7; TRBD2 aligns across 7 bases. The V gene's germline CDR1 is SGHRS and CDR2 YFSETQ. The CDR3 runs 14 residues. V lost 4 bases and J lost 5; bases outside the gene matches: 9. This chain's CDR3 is CASSLGEGINEQYF. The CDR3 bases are TGCGCCAGCAGCCTGGGGGAGGGGATTAACGAGCAGTACTTC.

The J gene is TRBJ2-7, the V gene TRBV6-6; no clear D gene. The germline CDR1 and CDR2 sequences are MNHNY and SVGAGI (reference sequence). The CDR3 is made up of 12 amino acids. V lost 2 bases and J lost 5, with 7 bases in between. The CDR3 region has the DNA TGTGCCAGCAGTTACGGAGTCAACGAGCAGTACTTC. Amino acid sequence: CASSYGVNEQYF.

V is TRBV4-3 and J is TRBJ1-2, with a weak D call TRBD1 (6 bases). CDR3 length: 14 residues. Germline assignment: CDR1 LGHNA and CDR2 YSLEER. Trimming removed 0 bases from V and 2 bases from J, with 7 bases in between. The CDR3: CASSQDQGNYGYTF. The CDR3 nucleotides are TGCGCCAGCAGCCAAGATCAGGGGAACTATGGCTACACCTTC.

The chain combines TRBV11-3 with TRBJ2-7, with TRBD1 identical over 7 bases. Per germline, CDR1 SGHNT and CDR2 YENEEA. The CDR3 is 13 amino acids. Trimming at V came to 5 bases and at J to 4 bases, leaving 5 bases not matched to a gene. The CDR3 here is CASSARDSYEQYF. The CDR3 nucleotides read TGTGCCAGCAGCGCCCGGGACAGTTACGAGCAGTACTTC.

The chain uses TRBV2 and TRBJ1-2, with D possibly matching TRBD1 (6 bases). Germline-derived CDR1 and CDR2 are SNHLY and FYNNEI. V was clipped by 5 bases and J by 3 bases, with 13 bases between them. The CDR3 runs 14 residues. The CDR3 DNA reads TGTGCCAGCAGTCCTTACAGGGTCGACTATGGCTACACCTTC. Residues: CASSPYRVDYGYTF.

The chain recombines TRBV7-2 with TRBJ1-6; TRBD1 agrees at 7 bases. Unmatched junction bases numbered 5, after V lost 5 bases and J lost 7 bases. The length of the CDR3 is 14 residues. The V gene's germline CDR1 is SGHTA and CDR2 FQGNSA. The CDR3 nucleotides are TGTGCCAGCAGCGTCGGGACAGAGAATTCACCCCTCCACTTT. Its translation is CASSVGTENSPLHF.

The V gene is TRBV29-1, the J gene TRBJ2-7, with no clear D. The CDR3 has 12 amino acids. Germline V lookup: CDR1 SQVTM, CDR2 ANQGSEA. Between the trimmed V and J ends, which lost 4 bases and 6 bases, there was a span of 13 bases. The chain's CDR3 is CSVGRPESEQYF. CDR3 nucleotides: TGCAGCGTTGGCCGGCCGGAGAGCGAGCAGTACTTC.

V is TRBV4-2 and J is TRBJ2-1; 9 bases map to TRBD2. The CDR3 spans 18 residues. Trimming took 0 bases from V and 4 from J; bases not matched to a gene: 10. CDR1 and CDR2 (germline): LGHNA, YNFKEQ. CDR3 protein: CASSQEGAGGRPYNEQFF. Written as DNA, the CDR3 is TGTGCCAGCAGCCAAGAGGGAGCGGGGGGACGACCTTACAATGAGCAGTTCTTC.

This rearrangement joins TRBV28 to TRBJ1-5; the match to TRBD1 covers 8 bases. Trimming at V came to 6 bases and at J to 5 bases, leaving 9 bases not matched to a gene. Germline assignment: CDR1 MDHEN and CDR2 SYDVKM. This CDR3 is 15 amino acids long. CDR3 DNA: TGTGCCAGCAGCCGAAGCAGGGGGCCTTATCAGCCCCAGCATTTT. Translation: CASSRSRGPYQPQHF.

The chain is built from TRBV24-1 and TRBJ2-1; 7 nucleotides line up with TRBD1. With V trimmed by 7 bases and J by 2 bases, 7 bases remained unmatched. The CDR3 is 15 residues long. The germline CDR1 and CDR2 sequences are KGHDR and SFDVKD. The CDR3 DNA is TGTGCCACCAGAGCTGATAGGGGGCCCTACAATGAGCAGTTCTTC. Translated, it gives CATRADRGPYNEQFF.

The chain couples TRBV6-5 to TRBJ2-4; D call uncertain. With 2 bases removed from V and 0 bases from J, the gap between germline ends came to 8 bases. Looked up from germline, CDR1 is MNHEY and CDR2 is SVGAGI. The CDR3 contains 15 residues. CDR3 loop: CASSYGPSAKNIQYF. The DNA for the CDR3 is TGTGCCAGCAGTTACGGGCCCTCAGCCAAAAACATTCAGTACTTC.

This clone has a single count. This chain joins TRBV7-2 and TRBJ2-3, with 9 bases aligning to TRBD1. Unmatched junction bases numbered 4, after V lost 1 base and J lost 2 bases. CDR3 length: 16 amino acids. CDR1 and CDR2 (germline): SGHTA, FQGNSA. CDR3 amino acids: CASSLVGTGPTDTQYF. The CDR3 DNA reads TGTGCCAGCAGCTTAGTAGGGACAGGGCCCACAGATACGCAGTATTTT.

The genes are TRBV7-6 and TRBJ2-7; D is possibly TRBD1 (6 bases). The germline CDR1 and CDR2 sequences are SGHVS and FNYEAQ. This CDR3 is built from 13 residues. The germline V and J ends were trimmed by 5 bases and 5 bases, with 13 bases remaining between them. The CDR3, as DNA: TGTGCCAGCAGCACGGGAACAGGGAACGAGCAGTACTTC. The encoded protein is CASSTGTGNEQYF.

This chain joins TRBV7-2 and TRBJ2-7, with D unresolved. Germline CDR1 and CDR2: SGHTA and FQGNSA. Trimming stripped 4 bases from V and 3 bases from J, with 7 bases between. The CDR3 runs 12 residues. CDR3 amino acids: CASSSTGYEQYF. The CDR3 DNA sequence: TGTGCCAGCAGCTCCACGGGCTACGAGCAGTACTTC.

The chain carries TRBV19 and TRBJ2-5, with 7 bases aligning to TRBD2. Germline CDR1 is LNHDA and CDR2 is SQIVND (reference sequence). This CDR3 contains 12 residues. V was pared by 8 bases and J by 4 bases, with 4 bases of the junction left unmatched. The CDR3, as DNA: TGTGCCAGTCGGACTAGGGGAGAGACCCAGTACTTC. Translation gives CASRTRGETQYF.

CDR3 sequence (DNA): TGCGCCAGCAGTGAAAACACCAACTATGGCTACACCTTC. Protein: CASSENTNYGYTF. This chain links TRBV10-2 with TRBJ1-2; D is ambiguous. Germline-derived CDR1 and CDR2 are WSHSY and SAAADI. Trimming removed 3 bases at V and 2 bases at J, with 7 bases between. This CDR3 is built from 13 residues.